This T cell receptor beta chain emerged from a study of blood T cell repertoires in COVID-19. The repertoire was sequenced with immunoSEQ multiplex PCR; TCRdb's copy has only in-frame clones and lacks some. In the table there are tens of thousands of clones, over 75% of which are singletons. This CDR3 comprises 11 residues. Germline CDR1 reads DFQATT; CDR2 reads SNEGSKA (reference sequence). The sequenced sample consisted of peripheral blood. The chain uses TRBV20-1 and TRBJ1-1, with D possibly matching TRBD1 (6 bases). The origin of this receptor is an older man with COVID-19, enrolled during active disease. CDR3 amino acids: CGETGNTEAFF. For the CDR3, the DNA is TGCGGTGAGACAGGGAACACTGAAGCTTTCTTT.